What follows are 26 T cell receptor beta chains derived from one specimen sequenced in a study of OX40 agonist ivuxolimab in advanced cancers. Assay used: immunoSEQ multiplex PCR; TCRdb lists only in-frame clones, some missing. The table includes around 76,000 clones, around 83% detected once. Sample: CD4+ or CD8+ T cells sorted from blood, taken in a trial of the OX40 agonist ivuxolimab. The receptors derive from an adult with an advanced solid tumor such as melanoma, head and neck, liver or kidney cancer.

The chain employs TRBV7-9 and TRBJ1-2; perhaps TRBD1 as D (6 bases). Germline values: CDR1 SEHNR, CDR2 FQNEAQ (reference sequence). The CDR3 has 13 residues. The germline V and J ends were trimmed by 1 base and 10 bases, with 13 bases remaining between them. CDR3 loop: CASSLEQGHPYTF. The CDR3, as DNA: TGTGCCAGCAGCTTAGAACAGGGACACCCCTACACCTTC.

This chain links TRBV6-1 with TRBJ1-5, with TRBD1 identical over 8 bases. Germline CDR1 MNHNS, CDR2 SASEGT. The CDR3 runs to 15 residues. The J segment lost 4 bases and the V segment lost 6 bases, leaving 8 bases of the junction unmatched. As DNA, the CDR3 is TGTGCCAGCAGCGCTCCTGACAGGGGAAATCAGCCCCAGCATTTT. Its translation is CASSAPDRGNQPQHF.

This clone was counted a single time. The chain carries TRBV28 and TRBJ1-5; weak D call: TRBD1 (6 bases). CDR3 size: 14 residues. With 6 bases removed from V and 7 bases from J, the gap between germline ends came to 16 bases. Germline CDR1 MDHEN, CDR2 SYDVKM. CDR3 coding DNA: TGTGCCAGCAGAAGTACGGGGGGCGGACAGCCCCAGCATTTT. Protein sequence: CASRSTGGGQPQHF.

This clone has only a few counts. The chain uses TRBV9 and TRBJ1-1; no clear D gene. Germline-derived CDR1 and CDR2 are SGDLS and YYNGEE. Trimming took off 1 base at V and 0 bases at J, with 7 bases between the two ends. CDR3 length equals 14 residues. The CDR3 spells CASSVSYVNTEAFF. The CDR3 coding sequence is TGTGCCAGCAGCGTAAGCTACGTGAACACTGAAGCTTTCTTT.

The rearrangement joins TRBV28 to TRBJ2-7, with 7 bases matching TRBD1. J was trimmed by 2 bases and V by 7 bases; bases with no gene match: 8. Germline values: CDR1 MDHEN, CDR2 SYDVKM. There are 14 residues in the CDR3. The CDR3 bases are TGTGCCAGCACGAGGCTCGGACAGGCCTACGAGCAGTACTTC. Its protein product is CASTRLGQAYEQYF.

The chain combines TRBV23-1 with TRBJ2-6, with TRBD1 matching 9 bases. TRBV23-1 is labeled an ORF, and its function is uncertain. V shed 5 bases, J shed 3 bases, and the junction held 11 bases outside the gene matches. The CDR3 sequence is 18 residues long. CDR3 DNA sequence: TGCGCCAGCAGTGAAACGAGGGACAGGGACAGTGGGGCCAACGTCCTGACTTTC. This gives the protein CASSETRDRDSGANVLTF.

The gene calls are TRBV6-1 and TRBJ2-3; TRBD1 is a possible D gene (7 bases). The germline V gene has CDR1 MNHNS and CDR2 SASEGT. CDR3 length: 15 residues. V lost 3 bases to trimming and J lost 0 bases, with 10 bases between them. CDR3 in amino acids: CASSDQGGSTDTQYF. The CDR3 DNA sequence: TGTGCCAGCAGTGATCAGGGGGGAAGCACAGATACGCAGTATTTT.

The V and J genes are TRBV2 and TRBJ2-6; no reliable D call. This CDR3 is built from 14 residues. Trimming removed 3 bases from V and 4 bases from J, with 7 bases in between. Germline values: CDR1 SNHLY, CDR2 FYNNEI. The CDR3 reads CASSEVNGANVLTF. The CDR3, as DNA: TGTGCCAGCAGTGAGGTTAACGGGGCCAACGTCCTGACTTTC.

The J gene is TRBJ1-5, the V gene TRBV5-8; D is ambiguous. V gave up 4 bases and J gave up 0 bases, with 8 bases separating them. CDR1 and CDR2 (germline): SGHTS, YDEGEE. CDR3 size: 14 residues. The CDR3 DNA is TGTGCCAGCAGCCTGAGCTATAGCAATCAGCCCCAGCATTTT. Its translation: CASSLSYSNQPQHF.

The rearrangement joins TRBV5-1 to TRBJ1-4; D not certain. Trimming shortened V by 2 bases and J by 10 bases, and 15 bases separated the two germline ends. CDR1 SGHRS and CDR2 YFSETQ come from the germline V gene. This CDR3 region has 14 residues. This CDR3 is CASSFRAGEGKLFF. As DNA, the CDR3 is TGCGCCAGCAGCTTCCGGGCCGGGGAGGGAAAACTGTTTTTT.

The V call is TRBV19, the J call TRBJ1-1, with 12 bases identical to TRBD1. With 7 bases clipped from V and 5 bases from J, the junction kept 5 bases outside the gene matches. The CDR3 totals 14 residues. The germline gives CDR1 LNHDA, CDR2 SQIVND (reference sequence). CDR3 DNA sequence: TGTGCCAGTATCCGGGACAGGGGGCGTACTGAAGCTTTCTTT. This gives the protein CASIRDRGRTEAFF.

J is TRBJ2-1 and V is TRBV19; tentatively, D is TRBD2 (6 bases). The CDR3 has 15 residues. The V gene's germline CDR1 is LNHDA and CDR2 SQIVND (reference sequence). Trimming pared 3 bases from V and 4 bases from J, leaving 13 bases between. This CDR3 is CASSIGGTYYNEQFF. The CDR3 DNA follows: TGTGCCAGTAGTATTGGGGGGACCTATTACAATGAGCAGTTCTTC.

This rearrangement joins TRBV19 to TRBJ2-3, with D tentatively TRBD2 (6 bases). Trimming took off 7 bases at V and 0 bases at J, with 14 bases between the two ends. The CDR3 is 15 amino acids. Per germline, CDR1 LNHDA and CDR2 SQIVND (reference sequence). The CDR3, as DNA: TGTGCCAGTAACTCAGGGACTCCTAGCACAGATACGCAGTATTTT. Protein product: CASNSGTPSTDTQYF.

The chain links TRBV19 to TRBJ2-2; D is perhaps TRBD2 (7 bases). The germline V gene encodes CDR1 LNHDA and CDR2 SQIVND (reference sequence). Trimming stripped 8 bases from V and 4 bases from J, with 14 bases between. The CDR3 is 14 amino acids. As DNA, the CDR3 is TGTGCCAGTTTTCGGGGGGCCCTCACCGGGGAGCTGTTTTTT. It specifies CASFRGALTGELFF. Looking up the rest from reference TRBV19 and TRBJ2-2 gives the full variable domain: DGGITQSPKYLFRKEGQNVTLSCEQNLNHDAMYWYRQDPGQGLRLIYYSQIVNDFQKGDIAEGYSVSREKKESFPLTVTSAQKNPTAFYLCASFRGALTGELFFGEGSRLTVL.

The chain employs TRBV28 and TRBJ2-3; 8 nucleotides match TRBD1. This CDR3 contains 15 residues. V shed 3 bases, J shed 1 base, and the junction held 3 bases outside the gene matches. CDR1 and CDR2 (germline): MDHEN, SYDVKM. CDR3 DNA sequence: TGTGCCAGCAGTTTGGCGGGACAGGGCACAGATACGCAGTATTTT. It specifies CASSLAGQGTDTQYF.

This clone is deemed medium-sized. The chain combines TRBV9 with TRBJ1-6; 9 bases line up with TRBD1. V was clipped by 4 bases and J by 6 bases; unmatched bases: 8. Germline V gene lookup returns CDR1 SGDLS and CDR2 YYNGEE. The CDR3 has 16 amino acids. This CDR3 reads CASSPEGTGLNSPLHF. The CDR3 DNA sequence: TGTGCCAGCAGCCCGGAGGGGACAGGGCTTAATTCACCCCTCCACTTT.

The chain is built from TRBV5-1 and TRBJ2-3, with TRBD2 matching 8 bases. The CDR3 sequence is 15 residues long. CDR1 SGHRS and CDR2 YFSETQ come from the germline V gene. The ends lost 4 bases at V and 3 bases at J; junction bases unmatched: 7. The CDR3 loop is CASSPREGRTDTQYF. CDR3 DNA: TGCGCCAGCAGCCCCCGGGAGGGTCGAACAGATACGCAGTATTTT. Drawing the rest from reference TRBV5-1 and TRBJ2-3, the complete variable domain is KAGVTQTPRYLIKTRGQQVTLSCSPISGHRSVSWYQQTPGQGLQFLFEYFSETQRNKGNFPGRFSGRQFSNSRSEMNVSTLELGDSALYLCASSPREGRTDTQYFGPGTRLTVL.

This clone was seen only once. The chain couples TRBV5-1 to TRBJ2-6; TRBD2 might be the D (5 bases). V dropped 4 bases and J dropped 4 bases, with 12 bases sitting between them. The CDR3 covers 15 residues. Germline assignment: CDR1 SGHRS and CDR2 YFSETQ. The CDR3 here is CASSPDSPGANVLTF. The DNA for the CDR3 is TGCGCCAGCAGCCCGGACTCGCCCGGGGCCAACGTCCTGACTTTC. The full variable domain, completed using reference TRBV5-1 and TRBJ2-6, is KAGVTQTPRYLIKTRGQQVTLSCSPISGHRSVSWYQQTPGQGLQFLFEYFSETQRNKGNFPGRFSGRQFSNSRSEMNVSTLELGDSALYLCASSPDSPGANVLTFGAGSRLTVL.

This chain links TRBV28 with TRBJ2-7, with TRBD1 matching over 8 bases. CDR3 length: 14 amino acids. Per the germline V gene, CDR1 is MDHEN and CDR2 is SYDVKM. Trimming removed 6 bases from V and 3 bases from J; junction bases left unmatched: 7. The CDR3 nucleotides are TGTGCCAGCAGAACCCTCGGACAGGGCTACGAGCAGTACTTC. Translated: CASRTLGQGYEQYF.

This clone turned up a few times. The chain recombines TRBV5-1 with TRBJ2-2, with D possibly being TRBD1 or TRBD2 (6 bases each). The CDR3 sequence is 14 residues long. The germline CDR1 and CDR2 sequences are SGHRS and YFSETQ. The V and J ends lost 4 bases and 4 bases respectively, with 11 bases between them. The CDR3 nucleotides are TGCGCCAGCAGCGGTAGGGGGGTCACCGGGGAGCTGTTTTTT. It encodes CASSGRGVTGELFF.

CDR3 coding DNA: TGTGCCTGGACCCAGAGCCCCTACGAGCAGTACTTC. The encoded protein is CAWTQSPYEQYF. The chain recombines TRBV30 with TRBJ2-7; D not certain. In germline, CDR1 is GTSNPN, CDR2 SVGIG (reference sequence). CDR3 length equals 12 residues. V was pared by 4 bases and J by 2 bases, with 9 bases between. The full variable domain, rest sourced from reference TRBV30 and TRBJ2-7, is SQTIHQWPATLVQPVGSPLSLECTVEGTSNPNLYWYRQAAGRGLQLLFYSVGIGQISSEVPQNLSASRPQDRQFILSSKKLLLSDSGFYLCAWTQSPYEQYFGPGTRLTVT.

V is TRBV6-5 and J is TRBJ1-6, with D unclear. Trimming stripped 4 bases from V and 7 bases from J, with 11 bases between. This CDR3 comprises 14 residues. CDR1 MNHEY and CDR2 SVGAGI come from the germline V gene. The CDR3 sequence is CASSFSPQNSPLHF. In DNA, the CDR3 is TGTGCCAGCAGTTTCTCCCCCCAGAATTCACCCCTCCACTTT.

The V and J genes are TRBV28 and TRBJ2-2; D is tentatively TRBD1 or TRBD2 (5 bases each). The germline V gene has CDR1 MDHEN and CDR2 SYDVKM. V was cut by 1 base and J by 3 bases, with 12 bases left in between. The CDR3 spans 16 residues. CDR3 DNA: TGTGCCAGCAGTTTATTTGGCCAGGGACACACCGGGGAGCTGTTTTTT. Amino acid sequence: CASSLFGQGHTGELFF.

This clone is a singleton in its sample. The genes are TRBV18 and TRBJ1-1; D remains ambiguous. This CDR3 contains 15 residues. The germline gives CDR1 KGHSH, CDR2 LQKENI. Trimming removed 2 bases at V and 0 bases at J, with 10 bases between. CDR3 region: CASSPSGKMNTEAFF. In DNA, the CDR3 is TGTGCCAGCTCACCATCAGGCAAGATGAACACTGAAGCTTTCTTT.

The chain couples TRBV23-1 to TRBJ2-5; 7 bases align to TRBD2. TRBV23-1 is an ORF for which the function is uncertain. CDR3 length equals 14 residues. Trimming at V came to 4 bases and at J to 1 base, leaving 3 bases not matched to a gene. The CDR3 here is CASSRRLAQETQYF. For the CDR3, the DNA is TGCGCCAGCAGTCGAAGACTAGCCCAAGAGACCCAGTACTTC.

In regard to this clone: An end of the junction differs from the germline gene, which may be a read error. This rearrangement joins TRBV6-5 to TRBJ2-7; 7 bases fit TRBD1. CDR1 is MNHEY, CDR2 SVGAGI, per germline. This CDR3 comprises 12 residues. This CDR3 reads CASSGTAYGQYF. For the CDR3, the DNA is TGTGCCAGCAGTGGGACAGCCTACGGGCAGTACTTC.